The 10 T cell receptor beta chains in this list originate from one sample, sequenced in a study of T cells in Graves' hyperthyroidism and ophthalmopathy. Amplified TCR beta CDR3 regions came from RNA transcripts. A set of HTBI primers served as the primers for a first-round RT-PCR of the TCR CDR3. TCRdb independently ran MiXCR on the multiplex PCR reads; one entry per CDR3 protein. The sample shows approximately 690,000 distinct CDR3 sequences, 20% of them seen only once. The sequencing input was blood. The receptors come from a man aged 30 to 39 with Graves' ophthalmopathy.

Ten or more counts support this clonotype. This chain connects TRBV11-2 to TRBJ1-1; a weak D match, TRBD1 (6 bases). CDR3 size: 14 residues. Trimming stripped 5 bases from V and 4 bases from J, with 14 bases between. Looked up from germline, CDR1 is SGHAT and CDR2 is FQNNGV. The CDR3 loop reads CASSRARGSTEAFF. The CDR3 DNA is TGTGCCAGCAGCCGAGCCAGGGGTAGCACTGAAGCTTTCTTT.

The J gene is TRBJ1-3, the V gene TRBV6-1; D not certain. This CDR3 is built from 15 residues. The V end was cut by 5 bases, the J end by 4 bases, with 15 bases between. The germline V gene has CDR1 MNHNS and CDR2 SASEGT. The CDR3, as DNA: TGTGCCAGCAGTCCAACATACCGGCCGGGAAACACCATATATTTT. As protein: CASSPTYRPGNTIYF.

This clonotype was observed a few times. This chain joins TRBV28 and TRBJ2-5; 9 bases agree with TRBD1. This CDR3 spans 16 amino acids. V shed 5 bases, J shed 4 bases, and the junction held 11 bases outside the gene matches. Germline values: CDR1 MDHEN, CDR2 SYDVKM. This chain's CDR3 is CASSAGQGRVRETQYF. The DNA for the CDR3 is TGTGCCAGCAGTGCGGGACAGGGTAGAGTTAGAGAGACCCAGTACTTC.

This clonotype was recorded at least ten times. The rearrangement uses TRBV30 and TRBJ2-7, with 10 bases aligning to TRBD2. V lost 4 bases to trimming and J lost 4 bases; unmatched junction nucleotides: 7. Germline V CDR1 and CDR2: GTSNPN, SVGIG (reference sequence). The CDR3 extends over 14 amino acids. CDR3 protein: CAWTPGLAMYEQYF. In DNA form, the CDR3 reads TGTGCCTGGACCCCGGGACTAGCGATGTACGAGCAGTACTTC.

This clonotype was seen many times. The chain couples TRBV5-1 to TRBJ1-1, with 10 bases matching TRBD1. This CDR3 spans 17 amino acids. V trimming: 4 bases; J trimming: 0 bases; junction bases outside the gene matches: 9. Germline V CDR1 and CDR2: SGHRS, YFSETQ. The CDR3 spells CASSPETGGGMNTEAFF. CDR3 nucleotides: TGCGCCAGCAGCCCAGAGACAGGGGGCGGAATGAACACTGAAGCTTTCTTT.

J is TRBJ1-2 and V is TRBV19, with unresolved D. V was trimmed by 4 bases and J by 3 bases, leaving 9 bases between them. The CDR3 contains 13 residues. Germline assignment: CDR1 LNHDA and CDR2 SQIVND (reference sequence). The CDR3 DNA reads as TGTGCCAGTAGTAGGTCGGGAGACTATGGCTACACCTTC. Translating it yields CASSRSGDYGYTF.

The rearrangement links TRBV6-2 or TRBV6-3 to TRBJ2-1; D uncertain. The CDR3 consists of 12 residues. The germline V and J ends were trimmed by 2 bases and 4 bases, with 3 bases remaining between them. CDR1 is MNHEY, CDR2 SVGEGT, per germline. The CDR3 loop is CASSYRYNEQFF. In nucleotides, the CDR3 is TGTGCCAGCAGTTACCGATACAATGAGCAGTTCTTC.

The chain joins TRBV7-8 to TRBJ2-7; the D gene is possibly TRBD2 (6 bases). CDR3 length: 15 residues. With 8 bases removed from V and 4 bases from J, the gap between germline ends came to 21 bases. CDR1 SGHVS and CDR2 FQNEAQ come from the germline V gene. CDR3 amino acids: CASAGTGGDGYEQYF. The CDR3, as DNA: TGTGCCAGCGCGGGCACAGGCGGGGATGGGTACGAGCAGTACTTC.

In regard to this clonotype: This may be a read error, as it is one base from a much larger clone. This rearrangement joins TRBV28 to TRBJ2-7; D is perhaps TRBD1 or TRBD2 (5 bases each). CDR3 size: 14 residues. Germline CDR1 is MDHEN and CDR2 is SYDVKM. CDR3 nucleotide sequence: TGTGCCAGCAGTTCCCGACTCCCTTGGGACGAGCAGTGCTTC. This translates into CASSSRLPWDEQCF.

This clonotype was recorded a few times. The chain employs TRBV18 and TRBJ1-6; D unresolved. The germline gives CDR1 KGHSH, CDR2 LQKENI. V lost 5 bases and J 8 bases, leaving 16 bases between the germline ends. CDR3 size: 15 residues. This chain's CDR3 is CASSSGVRGHSPLHF. The CDR3 DNA reads as TGTGCCAGCTCATCCGGGGTCCGAGGCCATTCACCCCTCCACTTT.